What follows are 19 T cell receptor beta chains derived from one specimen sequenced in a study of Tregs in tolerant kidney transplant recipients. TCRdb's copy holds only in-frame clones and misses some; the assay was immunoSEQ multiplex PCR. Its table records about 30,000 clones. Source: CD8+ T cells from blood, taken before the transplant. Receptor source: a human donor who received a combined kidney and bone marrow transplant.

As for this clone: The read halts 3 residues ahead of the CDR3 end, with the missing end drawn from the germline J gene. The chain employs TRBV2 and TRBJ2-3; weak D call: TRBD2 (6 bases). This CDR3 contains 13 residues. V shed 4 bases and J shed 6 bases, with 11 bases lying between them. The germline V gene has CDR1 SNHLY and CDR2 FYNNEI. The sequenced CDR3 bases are TGTGCCAGCAGTGGGGCCGGAGGGGATACG. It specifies CASSGAGGDT. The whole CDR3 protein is CASSGAGGDTQYF. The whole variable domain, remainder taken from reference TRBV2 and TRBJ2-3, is EPEVTQTPSHQVTQMGQEVILRCVPISNHLYFYWYRQILGQKVEFLVSFYNNEISEKSEIFDDQFSVERPDGSNFTLKIRSTKLEDSAMYFCASSGAGGDTQYFGPGTRLTVL.

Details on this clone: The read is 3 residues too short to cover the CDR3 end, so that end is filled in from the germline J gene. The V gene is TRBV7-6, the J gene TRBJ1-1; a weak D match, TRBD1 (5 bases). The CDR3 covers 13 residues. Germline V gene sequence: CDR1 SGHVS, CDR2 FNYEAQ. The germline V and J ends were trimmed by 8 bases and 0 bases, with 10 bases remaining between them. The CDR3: CASGRGLNTEAFF. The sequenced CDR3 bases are TGTGCCAGCGGGAGGGGTCTGAACACTGAA. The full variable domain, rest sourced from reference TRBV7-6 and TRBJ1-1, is GAGVSQSPRYKVTKRGQDVALRCDPISGHVSLYWYRQALGQGPEFLTYFNYEAQQDKSGLPNDRFSAERPEGSISTLTIQRTEQRDSAMYRCASGRGLNTEAFFGQGTRLTVV.

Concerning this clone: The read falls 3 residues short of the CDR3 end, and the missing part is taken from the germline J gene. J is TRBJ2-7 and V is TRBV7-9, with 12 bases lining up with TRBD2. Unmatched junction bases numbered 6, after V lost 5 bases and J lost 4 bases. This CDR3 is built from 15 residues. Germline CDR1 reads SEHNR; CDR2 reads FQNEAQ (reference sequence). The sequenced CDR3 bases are TGTGCCAGCAGCGATGGACTAGCGGGGAGGTACGAG. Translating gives CASSDGLAGRYE. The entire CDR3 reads CASSDGLAGRYEQYF.

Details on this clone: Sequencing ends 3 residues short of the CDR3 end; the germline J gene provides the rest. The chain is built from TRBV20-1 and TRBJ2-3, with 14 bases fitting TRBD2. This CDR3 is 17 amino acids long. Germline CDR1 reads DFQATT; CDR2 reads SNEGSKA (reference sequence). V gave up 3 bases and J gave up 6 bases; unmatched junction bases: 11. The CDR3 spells CSASFGLAGGGVDTQYF. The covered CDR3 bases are TGCAGTGCTAGCTTTGGACTAGCGGGAGGAGGAGTGGATACG.

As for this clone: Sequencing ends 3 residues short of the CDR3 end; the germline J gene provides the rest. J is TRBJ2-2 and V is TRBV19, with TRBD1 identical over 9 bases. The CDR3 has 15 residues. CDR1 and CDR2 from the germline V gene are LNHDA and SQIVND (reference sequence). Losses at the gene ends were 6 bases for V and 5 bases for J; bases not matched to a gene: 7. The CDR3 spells CASRGGQGGTGELFF. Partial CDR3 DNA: TGTGCCAGTAGGGGGGGACAGGGCGGGACCGGGGAG.

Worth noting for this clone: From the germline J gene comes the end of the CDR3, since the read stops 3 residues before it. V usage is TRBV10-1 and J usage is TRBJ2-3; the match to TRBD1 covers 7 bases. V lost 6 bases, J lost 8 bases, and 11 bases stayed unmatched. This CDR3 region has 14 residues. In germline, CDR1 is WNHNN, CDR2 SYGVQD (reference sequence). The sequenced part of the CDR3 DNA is TGCGCCAGCAGCCCTGGACAGGTATCGGGTACG. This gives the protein CASSPGQVSGT. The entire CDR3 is CASSPGQVSGTQYF.

CDR3 DNA (partial): TGTGCCAGCAGCTCACTCAATCAGCCC. Its protein product is CASSSLNQP. The full CDR3 reads CASSSLNQPQHF. This chain connects TRBV6-2 or TRBV6-3 to TRBJ1-5; no reliable D call. The read halts 3 residues ahead of the CDR3 end, with the missing end drawn from the germline J gene. In germline, CDR1 is MNHEY, CDR2 SVGEGT. The CDR3 runs to 12 residues. Trimming took off 6 bases at V and 3 bases at J, with 6 bases between the two ends.

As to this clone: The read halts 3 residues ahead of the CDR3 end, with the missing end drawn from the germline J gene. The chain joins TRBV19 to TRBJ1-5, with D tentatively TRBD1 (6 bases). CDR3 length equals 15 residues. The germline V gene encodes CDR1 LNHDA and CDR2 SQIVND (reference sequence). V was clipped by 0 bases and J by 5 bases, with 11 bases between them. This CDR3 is CASSIDFRGDQPQHF. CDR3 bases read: TGTGCCAGTAGTATAGATTTCAGGGGAGATCAGCCC.

This CDR3 is CASSPTGLLGDGYTF. The CDR3 DNA, read in part, is TGTGCCAGTAGTCCGACAGGGTTACTCGGCGATGGC. The chain recombines TRBV19 with TRBJ1-2; TRBD1 matches at 7 bases. The read gets to within 3 residues of the CDR3 end, and the germline J gene fills in the rest. The CDR3 extends over 15 amino acids. Germline V gives CDR1 LNHDA, CDR2 SQIVND (reference sequence). The trim removed 5 bases at V and 6 bases at J, leaving 12 bases unmatched.

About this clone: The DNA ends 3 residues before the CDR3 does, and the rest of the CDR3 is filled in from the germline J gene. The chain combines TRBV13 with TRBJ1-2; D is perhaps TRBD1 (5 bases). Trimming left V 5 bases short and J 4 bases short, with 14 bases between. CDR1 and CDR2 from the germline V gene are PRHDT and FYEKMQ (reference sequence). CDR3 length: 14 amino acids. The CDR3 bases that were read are TGTGCCAGCAGCCTCAGGGCCCAAGCCTATGGC. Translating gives CASSLRAQAYG. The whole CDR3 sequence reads CASSLRAQAYGYTF.

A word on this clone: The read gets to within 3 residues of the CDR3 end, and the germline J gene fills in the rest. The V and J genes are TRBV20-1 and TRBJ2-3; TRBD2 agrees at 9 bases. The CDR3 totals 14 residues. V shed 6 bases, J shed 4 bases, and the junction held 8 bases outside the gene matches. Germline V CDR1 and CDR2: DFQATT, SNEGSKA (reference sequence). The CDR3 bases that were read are TGCAGTGCCGCTGCGGGGGGGCCTCCAGATACG. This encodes CSAAAGGPPDT. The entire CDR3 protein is CSAAAGGPPDTQYF.

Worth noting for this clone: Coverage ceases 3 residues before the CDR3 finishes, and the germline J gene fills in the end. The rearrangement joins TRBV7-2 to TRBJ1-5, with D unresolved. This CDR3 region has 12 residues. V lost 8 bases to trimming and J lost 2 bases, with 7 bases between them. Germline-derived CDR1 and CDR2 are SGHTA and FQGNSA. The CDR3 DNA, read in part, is TGTGCCAGCCGTTATGGCAATCAGCCC. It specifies CASRYGNQP. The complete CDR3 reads CASRYGNQPQHF.

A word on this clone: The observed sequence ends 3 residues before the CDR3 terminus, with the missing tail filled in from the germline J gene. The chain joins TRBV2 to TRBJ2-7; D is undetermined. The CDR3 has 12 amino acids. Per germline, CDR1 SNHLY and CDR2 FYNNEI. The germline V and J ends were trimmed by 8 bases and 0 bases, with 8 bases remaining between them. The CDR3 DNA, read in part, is TGTGCCAGCGCGACATCCTCCTACGAG. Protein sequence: CASATSSYE. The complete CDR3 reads CASATSSYEQYF.

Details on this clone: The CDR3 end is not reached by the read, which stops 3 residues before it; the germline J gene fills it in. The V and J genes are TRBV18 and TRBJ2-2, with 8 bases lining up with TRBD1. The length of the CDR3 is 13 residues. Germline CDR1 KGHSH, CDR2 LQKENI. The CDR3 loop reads CAQGQENTGELFF. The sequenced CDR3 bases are TGTGCACAGGGACAGGAGAACACCGGGGAG.

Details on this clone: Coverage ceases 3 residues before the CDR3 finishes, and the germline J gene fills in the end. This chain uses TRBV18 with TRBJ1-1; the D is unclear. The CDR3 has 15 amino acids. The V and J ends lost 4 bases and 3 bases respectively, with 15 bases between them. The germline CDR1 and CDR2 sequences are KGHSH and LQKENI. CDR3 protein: CASSQWATQDTEAFF. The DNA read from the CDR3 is TGTGCCAGCTCACAGTGGGCCACGCAAGACACTGAA.

CDR3 sequence reads: CASSLALASSETQYF. The part of the CDR3 DNA that was read is TGTGCCAGCAGCTTAGCGCTTGCTAGCTCAGAGACC. V usage is TRBV7-2 and J usage is TRBJ2-5, with TRBD2 as a possible D gene (5 bases). The CDR3 is cut off 3 residues early in the read; its end comes from the germline J gene. This CDR3 spans 15 amino acids. In germline, CDR1 is SGHTA, CDR2 FQGNSA. The V end was cut by 0 bases, the J end by 4 bases, with 12 bases between.

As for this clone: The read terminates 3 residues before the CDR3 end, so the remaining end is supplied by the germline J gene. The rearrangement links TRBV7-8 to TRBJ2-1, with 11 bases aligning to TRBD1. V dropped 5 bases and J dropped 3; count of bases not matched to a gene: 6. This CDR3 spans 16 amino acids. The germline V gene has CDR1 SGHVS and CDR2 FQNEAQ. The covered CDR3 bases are TGTGCCAGCAGCCCCCGGACAGGGGGCCTCTACAATGAG. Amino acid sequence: CASSPRTGGLYNE. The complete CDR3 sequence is CASSPRTGGLYNEQFF. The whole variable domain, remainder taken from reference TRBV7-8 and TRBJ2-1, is GAGVSQSPRYKVAKRGQDVALRCDPISGHVSLFWYQQALGQGPEFLTYFQNEAQLDKSGLPSDRFFAERPEGSVSTLKIQRTQQEDSAVYLCASSPRTGGLYNEQFFGPGTRLTVL.

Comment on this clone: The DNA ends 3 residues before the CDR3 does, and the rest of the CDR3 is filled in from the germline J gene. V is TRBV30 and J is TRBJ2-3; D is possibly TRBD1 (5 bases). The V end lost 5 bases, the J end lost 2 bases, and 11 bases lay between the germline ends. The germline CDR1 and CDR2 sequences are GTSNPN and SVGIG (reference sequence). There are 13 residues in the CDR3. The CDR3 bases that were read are TGTGCCTGGGACCAGGGAATCACAGATACG. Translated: CAWDQGITDT. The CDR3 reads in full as CAWDQGITDTQYF.

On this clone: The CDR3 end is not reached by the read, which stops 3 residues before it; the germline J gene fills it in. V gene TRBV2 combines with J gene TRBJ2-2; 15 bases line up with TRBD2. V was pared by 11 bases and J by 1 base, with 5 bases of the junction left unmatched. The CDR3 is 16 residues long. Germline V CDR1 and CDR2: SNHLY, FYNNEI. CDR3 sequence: CARKGLAGGNTGELFF. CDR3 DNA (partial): TGTGCCCGAAAGGGACTAGCGGGAGGGAACACCGGGGAG.